This T cell receptor (beta chain) was recovered during a study of blood T cell repertoires in COVID-19. Study details: Sites across the United States, Italy and Spain contributed samples from acute and convalescent COVID-19. PBMCs, B-cell-depleted T cells, or T cells provided the cDNA or gDNA that made up the material.

Cohort 3 donors were reported recovered after two negative PCRs, clearance, or symptom resolution. Authors' processing steps: Reference gene primer amplification in the assay estimated nucleated cell counts. Libraries were prepared by immunoSEQ multiplex PCR; TCRdb keeps only in-frame clonotypes and omits some of them. V, J and clone size were drawn from that table, and D and trimming were deduced from the DNA. The data contain a few hundred thousand clones, more than 85% of them seen just once; the ten biggest clones take up about 18%. Trimming shortened V by 3 bases and J by 6 bases, and 9 bases separated the two germline ends. The length of the CDR3 is 12 residues. Germline CDR1 is MDHEN and CDR2 is SYDVKM. This clone appeared a single time.

This chain connects TRBV28 to TRBJ2-7; possibly TRBD1 for D (5 bases). The sample was PBMCs or T cells enriched from blood (not recorded which). This clonotype originated in a woman aged 25 to 39 who had recovered from COVID-19. The chain's CDR3 is CASSLGQVEQYF. The CDR3 bases are TGTGCCAGCAGTTTGGGGCAGGTCGAGCAGTACTTC.